Listed below are T cell receptor beta chains from one sample, sequenced in a study of blood T cell repertoires in COVID-19. Assay: immunoSEQ multiplex PCR; the TCRdb copy retains only in-frame clones and omits some. The profile shows approximately 300,000 clones, about 89% of them singletons. The sequenced material came from PBMCs or T cells enriched from blood (not recorded which). The receptors shown here come from a man aged 60-69 years who had recovered from COVID-19. Each CDR3 is given with its conserved first and last residue. The D gene is left open where the match is weak. Rows may omit the clone size; those that give it use once, few, many or a size class.

TRBV7-2,TRBJ1-1,.,.,CASSRQGRRDTEAFF,TGTGCCAGCAGCCGTCAGGGTAGAAGGGACACTGAAGCTTTCTTT
TRBV6-5,TRBJ1-5,.,TRBD1,CASSRTGTGRQPQHF,TGTGCCAGCAGTCGGACAGGGACGGGGCGACAGCCCCAGCATTTT
TRBV11-2,TRBJ1-6,.,.,CASAQGRNSPLHF,TGTGCCAGCGCACAGGGCAGAAATTCACCCCTCCACTTT
TRBV7-9,TRBJ1-2,.,.,CASSPAGGAYYGYTF,TGTGCCAGCAGCCCAGCGGGGGGCGCGTACTATGGCTACACCTTC
TRBV24-1,TRBJ1-4,.,.,CATSDPRAGGREKLFF,TGTGCCACCAGTGACCCCAGGGCTGGAGGGAGAGAAAAACTGTTTTTT
TRBV3-1/TRBV3-2,TRBJ1-1,few,TRBD1,CASSQKTGGWTEAFF,TGTGCCAGCAGCCAAAAAACAGGGGGCTGGACTGAAGCTTTCTTT
TRBV5-4,TRBJ1-2,.,TRBD1,CASRSGQGRYGYTF,TGTGCCAGCAGGTCAGGACAGGGACGCTATGGCTACACCTTC
TRBV5-6,TRBJ1-5,.,.,CASSLRGGIGNQPQHF,TGTGCCAGCAGCTTGAGGGGCGGGATAGGCAATCAGCCCCAGCATTTT
TRBV9,TRBJ2-7,.,TRBD1,CASSLGQGSYEQYF,TGTGCCAGCAGTCTGGGACAGGGTAGCTACGAGCAGTACTTC
TRBV29-1,TRBJ2-1,.,TRBD2,CSVGGLADRGEQFF,TGCAGCGTTGGGGGACTAGCGGATAGGGGTGAGCAGTTCTTC
TRBV28,TRBJ1-2,.,TRBD1,CASSAGQGHYGYTF,TGTGCCAGCAGTGCGGGACAGGGTCACTATGGCTACACCTTC
TRBV12-1,TRBJ2-7,.,.,CASSSHTPPLAGGPYEQYF,TGTGCCAGCAGCTCCCACACCCCCCCACTAGCGGGAGGCCCTTACGAGCAGTACTTC
TRBV5-1,TRBJ2-5,.,TRBD1,CASSGWAGGSQETQYF,TGCGCCAGCAGCGGTTGGGCAGGGGGTAGCCAAGAGACCCAGTACTTC
TRBV7-9,TRBJ1-3,.,.,CASSPDNSGNTIYF,TGTGCCAGCAGCCCGGACAACTCTGGAAACACCATATATTTT
TRBV3-1/TRBV3-2,TRBJ2-5,.,TRBD2,CASSQGALAGRETQYF,TGTGCCAGCAGCCAGGGCGCACTAGCGGGAAGGGAGACCCAGTACTTC
TRBV3-1/TRBV3-2,TRBJ1-4,.,.,CASSQGGAGANEKLFF,TGTGCCAGCAGCCAAGGAGGGGCGGGGGCAAATGAAAAACTGTTTTTT
TRBV27,TRBJ2-2,.,TRBD2,CASSSVGGPLNTGELFF,TGTGCCAGCAGTTCTGTGGGAGGGCCTTTGAACACCGGGGAGCTGTTTTTT
TRBV25-1,TRBJ2-3,.,.,CASSGETAAGTDTQYF,TGTGCCAGCAGTGGAGAGACTGCCGCTGGCACAGATACGCAGTATTTT
TRBV28,TRBJ1-1,.,.,CASSVGARVAEAFF,TGTGCCAGCAGTGTAGGAGCCAGGGTCGCTGAAGCTTTCTTT
TRBV9,TRBJ2-3,.,TRBD2,CASSVGASGYTDTQYF,TGTGCCAGCAGCGTAGGGGCTAGCGGTTACACAGATACGCAGTATTTT
TRBV24-1,TRBJ2-7,.,TRBD2,CATSDPKLAGSYEQYF,TGTGCCACCAGTGATCCTAAATTAGCGGGGTCCTACGAGCAGTACTTC
TRBV18,TRBJ2-5,.,TRBD1,CASSPGQGETQYF,TGTGCCAGCTCACCTGGACAGGGAGAGACCCAGTACTTC
TRBV7-9,TRBJ2-4,.,.,CASSLIENIQYF,TGTGCCAGCAGCTTAATAGAAAACATTCAGTACTTC
TRBV28,TRBJ1-2,.,.,CASRPGGVKVGYTF,TGTGCCAGCAGACCCGGGGGGGTAAAGGTTGGCTACACCTTC
TRBV5-5,TRBJ2-3,once,.,CASSRPEGSSADTQYF,TGTGCCAGCAGCCGCCCTGAGGGATCCAGCGCAGATACGCAGTATTTT
TRBV15,TRBJ1-5,.,.,CATSRGRLLSNQPQHF,TGTGCCACCAGCAGAGGGCGGCTCCTTAGCAATCAGCCCCAGCATTTT
TRBV7-6,TRBJ2-7,.,TRBD1,CASSLVETGGYEQYF,TGTGCCAGCAGCTTAGTCGAGACAGGGGGCTACGAGCAGTACTTC
TRBV19,TRBJ1-5,few,.,CASTSEPGFMVSNQPQHF,TGTGCCAGTACGTCAGAGCCAGGGTTCATGGTCAGCAATCAGCCCCAGCATTTT
TRBV7-8,TRBJ1-4,.,.,CASSKTSRGEKLFF,TGTGCCAGCAGCAAAACCTCCCGAGGAGAAAAACTGTTTTTT
TRBV7-9,TRBJ1-1,.,TRBD1,CASPPRGQGFLATEAFF,TGTGCCAGCCCCCCCCGAGGACAGGGATTTTTAGCGACTGAAGCTTTCTTT
TRBV2,TRBJ1-5,once,.,CASSDRPISSQHF,TGTGCCAGCAGTGACAGGCCGATTTCTTCCCAGCATTTT
TRBV27,TRBJ1-1,.,.,CASSFRGLNTEAFF,TGTGCCAGCAGTTTCAGGGGCCTCAACACTGAAGCTTTCTTT